This is a list of T cell receptor beta chains from one sample in a study of long-term antiretroviral therapy in people with HIV. Some clones are missing from TCRdb's copy, which holds only in-frame ones; the method was immunoSEQ multiplex PCR. The sample shows around 13,000 clones, about 80% of them seen only once. The starting material was unsorted PBMCs, obtained 3.2 years before starting antiretroviral therapy. These receptor sequences come from a man aged 35 to 55 with HIV. Each CDR3 is given without its conserved first and last residue. Fields, in order: D gene, V gene, J gene, CDR3 protein. The D gene is left open where the match is weak.

>TRBD2|TRBV9|TRBJ2-4
ASSVEWEGIQY
>-|TRBV6-5|TRBJ2-7
ASSSPPGGSYEQY
>-|TRBV7-9|TRBJ1-6
ASSLVGNSPLH
>TRBD1|TRBV19|TRBJ1-2
ASISADRGWNGYT
>-|TRBV4-1|TRBJ1-4
ASSQEESAGIREKLF
>TRBD2|TRBV5-4|TRBJ2-5
ASSLGLLAGAQETQY
>-|TRBV27|TRBJ2-7
ASSLSRGTITYEQY
>TRBD1|TRBV7-9|TRBJ2-7
ASSPGTGDEYEQY
>-|TRBV27|TRBJ1-1
ASSLGEDIA
>TRBD1|TRBV27|TRBJ1-5
ASSLSRTGFNQPQH
>-|TRBV10-3|TRBJ2-2
AISDSVGGELF
>-|TRBV6-5|TRBJ2-1
ASSYAGPYYNEQF
>-|TRBV28|TRBJ1-2
ASSSTGLYGYT
>TRBD1|TRBV13|TRBJ2-5
ASSIGTGETQY
>TRBD2|TRBV13|TRBJ2-3
ASSSSLASGGQLDTQY
>-|TRBV5-6|TRBJ1-2
ASSRQGYYGYT
>-|TRBV28|TRBJ1-5
ASSLADSNQPQH
>TRBD1|TRBV25-1|TRBJ1-2
ASSAGTATLHGYT
>-|TRBV2|TRBJ2-6
ASSEARSSGANVLT
>TRBD1|TRBV7-8|TRBJ2-2
ASSLRDRGYGGELF
>-|TRBV7-2|TRBJ2-1
ASSWETPYNEQF
>-|TRBV29-1|TRBJ1-2
SVGDGNYGYT
>-|TRBV5-8|TRBJ2-2
ASSLKGRENTGELF
>-|TRBV15|TRBJ2-7
ATSRDPPGDSYEQY